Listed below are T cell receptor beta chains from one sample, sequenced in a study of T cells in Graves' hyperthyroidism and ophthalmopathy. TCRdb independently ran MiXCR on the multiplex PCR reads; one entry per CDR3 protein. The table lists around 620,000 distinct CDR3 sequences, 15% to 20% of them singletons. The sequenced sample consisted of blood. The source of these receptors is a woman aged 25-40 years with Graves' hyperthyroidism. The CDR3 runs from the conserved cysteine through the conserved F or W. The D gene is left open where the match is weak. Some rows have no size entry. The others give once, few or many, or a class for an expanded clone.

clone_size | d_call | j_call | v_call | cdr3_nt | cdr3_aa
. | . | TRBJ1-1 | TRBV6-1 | TGTGCCAGCAGGGGGGGGGCAGGGGCTAACACTGAAGCTTTCTTT | CASRGGAGANTEAFF
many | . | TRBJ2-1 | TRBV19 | TGTGCCAGTAGTATAATAGGGAGCAATGAGCAGTTCTTC | CASSIIGSNEQFF
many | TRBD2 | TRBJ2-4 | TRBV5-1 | TGCGCCAGCAGCACCGGACTAGCGGGAGGGCGAAACATTCAGTACTTC | CASSTGLAGGRNIQYF
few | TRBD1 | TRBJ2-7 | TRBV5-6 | TGTGCCAGCAGCTTGCCTAGGGGGCCCTACGAGCAGTACTTC | CASSLPRGPYEQYF
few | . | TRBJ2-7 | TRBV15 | TGTGCCACCAGCAGAGATGTGGGACGGACCTACGAGCAGTACTTC | CATSRDVGRTYEQYF
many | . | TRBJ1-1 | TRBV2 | TGTGCCAGCCAGGTTGAGGGCGCGAACACTGAAGCTTTCTTT | CASQVEGANTEAFF
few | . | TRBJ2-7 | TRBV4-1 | TGCGCCAGCAGCCGAGTAACTAGCCCCAGCGAGCAGTACTTC | CASSRVTSPSEQYF
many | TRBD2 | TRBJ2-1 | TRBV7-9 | TGTGCCAGCAGCTTATCACTTCCACCTAGCGGGAAGCACAATGAGCAGTTCTTC | CASSLSLPPSGKHNEQFF
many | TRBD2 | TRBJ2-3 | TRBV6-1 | TGTGCCAGCAGTCAGACTAGCGGGAGGGCAGATACGCAGTATTTT | CASSQTSGRADTQYF
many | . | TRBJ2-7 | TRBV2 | TGTGCCAGCAGCCCGGACAGTTACTACGAGCAGTACTTC | CASSPDSYYEQYF
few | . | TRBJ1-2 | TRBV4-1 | TGCGCCAGCAGCCCAATCAACACCTATGGCTACACCTTC | CASSPINTYGYTF
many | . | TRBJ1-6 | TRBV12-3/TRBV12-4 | TGTGCCAGCAGTCCCGGTGATTCACCCCTCCACTTT | CASSPGDSPLHF